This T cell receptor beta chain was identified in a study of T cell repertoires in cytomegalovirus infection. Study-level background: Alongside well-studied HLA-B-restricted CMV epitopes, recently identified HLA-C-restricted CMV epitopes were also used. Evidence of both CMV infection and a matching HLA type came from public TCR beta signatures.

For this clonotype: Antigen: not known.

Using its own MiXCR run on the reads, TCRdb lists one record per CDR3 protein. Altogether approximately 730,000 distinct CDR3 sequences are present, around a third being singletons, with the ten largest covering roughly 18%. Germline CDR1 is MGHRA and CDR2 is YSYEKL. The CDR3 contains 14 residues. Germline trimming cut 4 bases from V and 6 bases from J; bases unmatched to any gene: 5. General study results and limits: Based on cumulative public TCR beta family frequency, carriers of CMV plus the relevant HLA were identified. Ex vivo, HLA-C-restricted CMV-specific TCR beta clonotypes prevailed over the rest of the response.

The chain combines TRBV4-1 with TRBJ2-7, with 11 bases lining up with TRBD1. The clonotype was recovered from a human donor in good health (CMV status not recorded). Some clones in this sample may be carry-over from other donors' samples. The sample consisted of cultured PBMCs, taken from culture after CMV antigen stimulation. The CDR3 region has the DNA TGCGCCAGCAGCCGGTCCGGGACAGGGGGCGAGCAGTACTTC. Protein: CASSRSGTGGEQYF.